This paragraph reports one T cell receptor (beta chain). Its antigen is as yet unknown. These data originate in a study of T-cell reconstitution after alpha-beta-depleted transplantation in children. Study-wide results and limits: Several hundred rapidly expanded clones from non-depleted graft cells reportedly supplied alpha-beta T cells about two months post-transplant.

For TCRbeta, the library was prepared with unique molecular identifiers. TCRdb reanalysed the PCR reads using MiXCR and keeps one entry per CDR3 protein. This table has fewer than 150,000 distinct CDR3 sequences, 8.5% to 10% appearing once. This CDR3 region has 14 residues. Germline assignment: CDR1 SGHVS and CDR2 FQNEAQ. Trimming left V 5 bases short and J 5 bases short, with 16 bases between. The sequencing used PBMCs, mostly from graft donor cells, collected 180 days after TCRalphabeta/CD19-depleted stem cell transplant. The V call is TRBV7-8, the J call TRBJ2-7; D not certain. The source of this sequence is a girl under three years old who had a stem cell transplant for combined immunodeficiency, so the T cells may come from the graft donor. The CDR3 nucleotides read TGTGCCAGCAGCCCCCACAACTACCTGAACGAGCAGTACTTC. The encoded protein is CASSPHNYLNEQYF.